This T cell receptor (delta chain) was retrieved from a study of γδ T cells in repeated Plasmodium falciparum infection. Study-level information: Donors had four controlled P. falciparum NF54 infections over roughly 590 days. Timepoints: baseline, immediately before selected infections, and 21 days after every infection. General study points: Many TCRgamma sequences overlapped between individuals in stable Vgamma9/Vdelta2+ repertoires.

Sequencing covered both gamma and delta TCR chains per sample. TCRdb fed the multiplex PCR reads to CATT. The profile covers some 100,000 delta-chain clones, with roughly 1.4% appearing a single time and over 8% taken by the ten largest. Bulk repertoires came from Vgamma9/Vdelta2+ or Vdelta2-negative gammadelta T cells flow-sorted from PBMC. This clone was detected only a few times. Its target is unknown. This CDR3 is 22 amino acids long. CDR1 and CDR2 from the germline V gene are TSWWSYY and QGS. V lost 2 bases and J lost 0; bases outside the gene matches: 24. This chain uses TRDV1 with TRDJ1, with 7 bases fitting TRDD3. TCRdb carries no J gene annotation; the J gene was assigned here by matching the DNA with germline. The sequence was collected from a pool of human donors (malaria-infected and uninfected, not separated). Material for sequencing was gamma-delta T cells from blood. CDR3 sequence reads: CALGEGVGAYSGGGCYTDKLIF. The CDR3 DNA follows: TGTGCTCTTGGGGAAGGTGTGGGGGCCTATTCTGGGGGGGGCTGCTACACCGATAAACTCATCTTT.